Described below is a single T cell receptor (beta chain) sequence and its context. The antigen is unknown. The data were taken from a study of OX40 agonist ivuxolimab in advanced cancers. Study context: At doses from 0.01 to 10 mg/kg, patients were given intravenous ivuxolimab every 2 weeks. Eligibility admitted prior anti-PD-1, anti-PD-L1 or anti-CTLA-4 therapy; roughly 37% had some. Study results and caveats: Among some nonresponders, normalized T-cell clonal expansion was also low.

Clones were read by immunoSEQ multiplex PCR, and TCRdb kept only the in-frame ones, dropping some. The sample includes about 22,000 clones, 70% to 90% seen only once; the top ten take more than 30%. Anyone with autoimmune disease history or systemic immunosuppression was excluded. There are 14 residues in the CDR3. After removal of 0 bases from V and 6 bases from J, the junction contained 2 bases not matched to a gene. Germline CDR1 MNHEY, CDR2 SVGAGI. The sequence was collected from an adult with an advanced solid tumor such as melanoma, head and neck, liver or kidney cancer. Here the sequenced sample was CD4+ or CD8+ T cells sorted from blood, taken in a trial of the OX40 agonist ivuxolimab. The chain is built from TRBV6-5 and TRBJ1-2, with 9 bases lining up with TRBD1. The CDR3 DNA sequence: TGTGCCAGCAGTTACTCGAGGACAGGGGATGGCTACACCTTC. Translating gives CASSYSRTGDGYTF.